The clone carrying this T cell receptor (beta chain) was picked up many times. Its antigen is still unknown. This CDR3 is 13 amino acids long. J lost 6 bases, V lost 5 bases, and 7 bases had no gene match. Germline CDR1 reads SQVTM; CDR2 reads ANQGSEA. The source of the sample is a study of response to subunit inactivated influenza vaccine. Findings and caveats of the study: The authors proposed limited new T cell recruitment per seasonal influenza vaccination.

TCRdb passed the RT-PCR reads through MiXCR, listing each CDR3 protein once. This sample has around 490,000 distinct CDR3 sequences, with about 8% found just once. The TCR originated in a man aged 45 to 75 who received an inactivated influenza vaccine. Sequenced here: PBMCs from blood, sampled around 25 months after vaccination. V is TRBV29-1 and J is TRBJ2-1; TRBD2 aligns across 7 bases. The CDR3 region has the DNA TGCAGCGTTAGAGCGTCGGGAGGCAATGAGCAGTTCTTC. Amino acid sequence: CSVRASGGNEQFF.